These 16 T cell receptor beta chains share one sample of origin, sequenced in a study of prognosis after radiotherapy for stage I lung cancer. Amplicons of TCR beta CDR3 were generated from genomic DNA by two-round multiplex PCR. Primers were specific to each TRBV and TRBJ gene in first-round PCR. TCRdb analysed the multiplex PCR reads with MiXCR anew, one entry per CDR3 protein. The table shows about 51,000 distinct CDR3 sequences, with about 35% occurring only once. The specimen comprised PBMCs, sampled before or after stereotactic body radiation therapy (not recorded which). All receptors come from a donor aged 50 or older with non-small cell lung cancer.

This clonotype was seen repeatedly, ten times or more. CDR3 region: CASRSTLNYNEQFF. The CDR3 region has the DNA TGTGCCAGCAGGTCCACCCTAAACTACAATGAGCAGTTCTTC. This chain joins TRBV28 and TRBJ2-1; D gene unclear. The V end was cut by 6 bases, the J end by 3 bases, with 12 bases between. The CDR3 runs to 14 residues. CDR1 is MDHEN, CDR2 SYDVKM, per germline.

As to this clonotype: One end of the junction varies from germline; a read error may be responsible. The V call is TRBV11-1, the J call TRBJ1-2, with a tentative D call TRBD1 (5 bases). Germline CDR1 reads SGHAT; CDR2 reads FQDESV (reference sequence). CDR3 length equals 13 residues. The CDR3 coding sequence is TGTGCCAGCAGCCCAAAAGACAGTGATGGCTACACCTTT. Translated, it gives CASSPKDSDGYTF.

This clonotype was counted many times. A single base separates this from a much larger clone, so it may be a read error. V gene TRBV20-1 combines with J gene TRBJ1-1; no firm D call. There are 13 residues in the CDR3. The germline CDR1 and CDR2 sequences are DFQATT and SNEGSKA (reference sequence). This chain's CDR3 is CSARRHENTEASF. As DNA, the CDR3 is TGCAGTGCTAGAAGACACGAGAACACTGAAGCTTCCTTT.

This clonotype occurred many times. This chain joins TRBV14 and TRBJ2-7, with D perhaps being TRBD1 or TRBD2 (6 bases each). Trimming cost V 1 base and J 2 bases, with 12 bases left between them. This CDR3 is 15 amino acids long. Germline assignment: CDR1 SGHDN and CDR2 FVKESK. CDR3 sequence reads: CASSQGRGQAYEQYF. The CDR3 region has the DNA TGTGCCAGCAGCCAAGGGAGGGGACAAGCCTACGAGCAGTACTTC. The whole variable domain, remainder taken from reference TRBV14 and TRBJ2-7, is EAGVTQFPSHSVIEKGQTVTLRCDPISGHDNLYWYRRVMGKEIKFLLHFVKESKQDESGMPNNRFLAERTGGTYSTLKVQPAELEDSGVYFCASSQGRGQAYEQYFGPGTRLTVT.

Points on this clonotype: This is likely an artifact of a read error, given a far larger clone one base away. The rearrangement links TRBV6-5 to TRBJ2-1, with unresolved D. V gave up 0 bases and J gave up 4 bases, with 4 bases separating them. The CDR3 has 13 amino acids. The V gene's germline CDR1 is MNHEY and CDR2 SVGAGI. The CDR3 loop reads CASSYSVYNEQFF. CDR3 bases: TGTGCCAGCAGTTACTCGGTTTACAATGAGCAGTTCTTC.

For this clonotype: This may arise from a read error, as a much more abundant clone is one base away. The genes are TRBV27 and TRBJ2-4; TRBD2 is a possible D gene (5 bases). Trimming removed 7 bases at V and 2 bases at J, with 12 bases between. Germline V CDR1 and CDR2: MNHEY, SMNVEV (reference sequence). The CDR3 totals 14 residues. The CDR3, as DNA: TGTGCCAGCATTTTTGCGGGCACCAAAAACATTCAGTACTTC. Protein product: CASIFAGTKNIQYF.

This clonotype has at least ten counts. The chain combines TRBV7-2 with TRBJ2-5; possible D gene TRBD2, 6 bases. CDR1 and CDR2 (germline): SGHTA, FQGNSA. The CDR3 loop spans 14 amino acids. Trimming removed 5 bases at V and 6 bases at J, with 16 bases between. CDR3 in amino acids: CASSLERGGQTQYF. As DNA, the CDR3 is TGTGCCAGCAGCCTTGAGAGGGGAGGTCAGACCCAGTACTTC.

This clonotype was recorded many times. This rearrangement joins TRBV9 to TRBJ2-3; 7 bases map to TRBD1. The germline CDR1 and CDR2 sequences are SGDLS and YYNGEE. The CDR3 extends over 14 amino acids. The trim removed 9 bases at V and 4 bases at J, leaving 11 bases unmatched. In DNA form, the CDR3 reads TGTGCCATCGAGGGGACAGAATTAGCAGATACGCAGTATTTT. Translating it yields CAIEGTELADTQYF. Filled out from reference TRBV9 and TRBJ2-3, the complete variable domain reads DSGVTQTPKHLITATGQRVTLRCSPRSGDLSVYWYQQSLDQGLQFLIQYYNGEERAKGNILERFSAQQFPDLHSELNLSSLELGDSALYFCAIEGTELADTQYFGPGTRLTVL.

As concerns this clonotype: A much bigger clone sits one base away, suggesting this may be a read error. The chain joins TRBV20-1 to TRBJ2-5; no clear D. The CDR3 has 13 amino acids. V lost 2 bases and J lost 5, with 12 bases in between. Per the germline V gene, CDR1 is DFQATT and CDR2 is SNEGSKA (reference sequence). The CDR3 sequence: CSARSLGWETQYF. The CDR3 DNA follows: TGCAGTGCTAGATCCCTCGGGTGGGAGACCCAGTACTTC.

Concerning this clonotype: One base away lies a much larger clone, so this may be a sequencing read error. The chain recombines TRBV20-1 with TRBJ1-2; D remains ambiguous. The germline gives CDR1 DFQATT, CDR2 SNEGSKA (reference sequence). The CDR3 covers 13 residues. V was cut by 2 bases and J by 4 bases, with 11 bases left in between. CDR3 loop: CSARQVLAYGYTF. The DNA for the CDR3 is TGCAGTGCTAGACAGGTATTGGCCTATGGCTACACCTTC.

This clonotype appeared many times. The chain is built from TRBV5-1 and TRBJ1-4; 11 bases are a match to TRBD1. V shed 4 bases, J shed 1 base, and the junction held 6 bases outside the gene matches. Germline V lookup: CDR1 SGHRS, CDR2 YFSETQ. This CDR3 region has 17 residues. The CDR3 is CASSVVGTGGTNEKLFF. CDR3 bases: TGCGCCAGCAGCGTCGTGGGGACAGGGGGAACTAATGAAAAACTGTTTTTT.

As to this clonotype: A far larger clone is one base from this, pointing to a likely read error. J is TRBJ2-3 and V is TRBV6-1; the D is unclear. The CDR3 runs to 13 residues. Trimming removed 5 bases from V and 0 bases from J, with 6 bases in between. Germline V CDR1 and CDR2: MNHNS, SASEGT. In nucleotides, the CDR3 is TGTGCCAGCAGTATCACTAGCACAGATACGCAGTATTTT. As protein: CASSITSTDTQYF.

The chain combines TRBV5-1 with TRBJ2-2; no definite D call. Germline V gene sequence: CDR1 SGHRS, CDR2 YFSETQ. This CDR3 spans 17 amino acids. Trimming took 0 bases from V and 3 from J, leaving 15 bases between them. Written as DNA, the CDR3 is TGCGCCAGCAGCTTGGCCGTCAGCCACCCCTACACCGGGGAGCTGTTTTTT. Its translation: CASSLAVSHPYTGELFF.

Concerning this clonotype: Being one base from a much bigger clone, this may be a read error. This chain connects TRBV6-2 or TRBV6-3 to TRBJ2-5; 8 bases map to TRBD1. V gave up 8 bases and J gave up 4 bases; unmatched junction bases: 15. This CDR3 is 16 amino acids long. The germline V gene encodes CDR1 MNHEY and CDR2 SVGEGT. The CDR3 DNA sequence: TGTGCCAGCCACTCCAACAGGGGACAGGTAGTAGAGACCCAGTACTTC. Protein sequence: CASHSNRGQVVETQYF.

At least ten counts were recorded for this clonotype. The J gene is TRBJ2-3, the V gene TRBV24-1; unclear D gene. CDR3 length: 16 amino acids. V was shortened by 4 bases and J by 2 bases, with 15 bases between the two germline ends. Germline V gene sequence: CDR1 KGHDR, CDR2 SFDVKD. In DNA form, the CDR3 reads TGTGCCACCAGTGAGGGTGGCAGAGGCGTCACAGATACGCAGTATTTT. It encodes CATSEGGRGVTDTQYF.

This clonotype was detected many times. The V gene is TRBV27, the J gene TRBJ1-5; TRBD1 is a possible D gene (6 bases). The CDR3 is 15 amino acids. CDR1 and CDR2 (germline): MNHEY, SMNVEV (reference sequence). V gave up 3 bases and J gave up 2 bases, with 11 bases separating them. The CDR3 protein is CASSFGAGGNQPQHF. CDR3 nucleotide sequence: TGTGCCAGCAGTTTTGGGGCAGGGGGCAATCAGCCCCAGCATTTT.